Presented here are 32 T cell receptor beta chains from one specimen sequenced in a study of Graves' ophthalmopathy and Graves' hyperthyroidism. The study amplified TCR beta CDR3 regions using RNA transcripts. RT-PCR with HTBI primers came first, then second-round multiplex PCR. TCRdb itself ran the multiplex PCR reads through MiXCR, one entry per CDR3 protein. In the table there are approximately 150,000 distinct CDR3 sequences, 30% to 45% of which are singletons. Input material: peripheral blood. The receptors were sampled from a man younger than 45 with Graves' ophthalmopathy.

The sample holds many counts of this clonotype. The chain recombines TRBV18 with TRBJ1-1; D is uncertain. The V gene lost 0 bases and the J gene lost 6 bases, with 11 bases spanning the gap. This CDR3 region has 14 residues. Germline V CDR1 and CDR2: KGHSH, LQKENI. CDR3 protein: CASSPPDHAPEAFF. The CDR3 DNA follows: TGTGCCAGCTCACCACCAGATCACGCCCCTGAAGCTTTCTTT.

In this sample, this clonotype turned up many times. The chain carries TRBV7-2 and TRBJ2-5; tentatively, D is TRBD1 (5 bases). The CDR3 totals 14 residues. The germline CDR1 and CDR2 sequences are SGHTA and FQGNSA. The V end lost 6 bases, the J end lost 2 bases, and 13 bases lay between the germline ends. For the CDR3, the DNA is TGTGCCAGCAGGCATATTCAGGGTCAAGAGACCCAGTACTTC. Protein: CASRHIQGQETQYF.

This clonotype showed up many times. The chain carries TRBV6-2 or TRBV6-3 and TRBJ2-7; D may be TRBD2 (5 bases). With 9 bases removed from V and 6 bases from J, the gap between germline ends came to 21 bases. Looked up from germline, CDR1 is MNHEY and CDR2 is SVGEGT. This CDR3 has 14 amino acids. The CDR3 DNA is TGTGCCAGTAGGAGGATCTCCAGGCCTGGCGAGCAGTACTTC. This codes for CASRRISRPGEQYF.

Many counts were recorded for this clonotype. The chain uses TRBV6-5 and TRBJ1-2, with D maybe TRBD1 (6 bases). This CDR3 has 14 residues. V lost 6 bases and J lost 2, with 13 bases in between. CDR1 and CDR2 from the germline V gene are MNHEY and SVGAGI. CDR3 in DNA: TGTGCCAGCAGGCCCGCGGGGGGCAACTATGGCTACACCTTC. Translated: CASRPAGGNYGYTF.

The V gene is TRBV10-2, the J gene TRBJ2-5, with no clear D. Germline loops: CDR1 WSHSY, CDR2 SAAADI. The CDR3 has 16 amino acids. Trimming removed 6 bases from V and 1 base from J, with 18 bases in between. Written as DNA, the CDR3 is TGCGCCAGCAGAACCCTCGGTATAACCTGCCAAGAGACCCAGTACTTC. This gives the protein CASRTLGITCQETQYF.

This clonotype was observed a few times. This chain connects TRBV6-2 or TRBV6-3 to TRBJ2-5; 8 bases line up with TRBD1. Germline V gene lookup returns CDR1 MNHEY and CDR2 SVGEGT. The CDR3 runs to 16 residues. The trim removed 2 bases at V and 4 bases at J, leaving 9 bases unmatched. The CDR3 loop reads CASSYRRQGSGETQYF. The CDR3 DNA reads as TGTGCCAGCAGTTACAGGCGACAGGGGAGCGGAGAGACCCAGTACTTC.

This clonotype has at least ten counts. The genes are TRBV18 and TRBJ2-7; 8 bases align to TRBD2. Germline CDR1 is KGHSH and CDR2 is LQKENI. This CDR3 has 14 residues. The ends lost 8 bases at V and 0 bases at J; junction bases unmatched: 6. This chain's CDR3 is CASLSGSSSYEQYF. The CDR3 nucleotides are TGTGCCAGCCTAAGCGGGAGCAGCTCCTACGAGCAGTACTTC. The variable domain in full, completed from reference TRBV18 and TRBJ2-7, reads NAGVMQNPRHLVRRRGQEARLRCSPMKGHSHVYWYRQLPEEGLKFMVYLQKENIIDESGMPKERFSAEFPKEGPSILRIQQVVRGDSAAYFCASLSGSSSYEQYFGPGTRLTVT.

The rearrangement uses TRBV19 and TRBJ2-2; 7 nucleotides match TRBD1. This CDR3 is 14 amino acids long. V lost 1 base and J lost 7; bases outside the gene matches: 3. The germline V gene encodes CDR1 LNHDA and CDR2 SQIVND (reference sequence). In DNA, the CDR3 is TGTGCCAGTAGTATAGTTGGGACAGTCGGGGAGCTGTTTTTT. Its protein is CASSIVGTVGELFF.

The rearrangement uses TRBV11-3 and TRBJ1-1; TRBD1 matches 8 bases. V lost 7 bases to trimming and J lost 4 bases; unmatched junction nucleotides: 5. The CDR3 covers 13 residues. Germline V gives CDR1 SGHNT, CDR2 YENEEA. CDR3 DNA sequence: TGTGCCAGCACTACAGGGGGTGGCACTGAAGCTTTCTTT. It yields the protein CASTTGGGTEAFF.

This clonotype was recorded at least ten times. The chain employs TRBV4-3 and TRBJ1-2; D is ambiguous. CDR3 size: 13 residues. Germline V CDR1 and CDR2: LGHNA, YSLEER. Trimming stripped 0 bases from V and 9 bases from J, with 11 bases between. CDR3 protein: CASSQDLNWSYTF. The CDR3 DNA is TGCGCCAGCAGCCAAGATTTAAATTGGAGCTACACCTTC.

The gene calls are TRBV4-2 and TRBJ1-1; D unclear. In germline, CDR1 is LGHNA, CDR2 YNFKEQ. The CDR3 is made up of 14 amino acids. V shed 1 base and J shed 0 bases, with 6 bases lying between them. The CDR3 nucleotides read TGTGCCAGCAGCCAAGCAGGTATGAACACTGAAGCTTTCTTT. Amino acid sequence: CASSQAGMNTEAFF.

This clonotype was seen ten or more times. The chain employs TRBV6-1 and TRBJ2-4; D remains unclear. CDR3 length equals 17 residues. Germline values: CDR1 MNHNS, CDR2 SASEGT. V was trimmed by 2 bases and J by 0 bases, leaving 14 bases between them. For the CDR3, the DNA is TGTGCCAGCAGTGAAACGGCAGAGACACTAGCCAAAAACATTCAGTACTTC. It translates to CASSETAETLAKNIQYF.

V gene TRBV4-3 combines with J gene TRBJ2-3; the match to TRBD1 covers 8 bases. Germline V lookup: CDR1 LGHNA, CDR2 YSLEER. V shed 0 bases, J shed 15 bases, and the junction held 17 bases outside the gene matches. CDR3 length equals 16 residues. The CDR3 DNA is TGCGCCAGCAGCCAAGACCGTGGACAGGGCGCTTCAAGGGGATATTTT. It encodes CASSQDRGQGASRGYF.

This clonotype was seen at least ten times. J is TRBJ1-6 and V is TRBV27, with D hard to call. CDR3 length equals 17 residues. Trimming pared 8 bases from V and 7 bases from J, leaving 24 bases between. Germline V gene lookup returns CDR1 MNHEY and CDR2 SMNVEV (reference sequence). As DNA, the CDR3 is TGTGCCAGCGCCGCATTTGTATGGACGGTGAACAATTCACCCCTCCACTTT. As protein: CASAAFVWTVNNSPLHF.

V is TRBV24-1 and J is TRBJ2-5, with 13 bases lining up with TRBD2. In germline, CDR1 is KGHDR, CDR2 SFDVKD. The junction had 9 bases not matched to a gene; V was cut back by 4 bases and J by 5 bases. CDR3 size: 17 residues. The CDR3 loop reads CATSDTGLAGVEETQYF. As DNA, the CDR3 is TGTGCCACCAGTGACACCGGACTAGCGGGAGTCGAGGAGACCCAGTACTTC.

This clonotype was picked up many times. The chain recombines TRBV19 with TRBJ2-7; D not resolved. Trimming stripped 2 bases from V and 2 bases from J, with 7 bases between. From germline, CDR1 is LNHDA and CDR2 SQIVND (reference sequence). This CDR3 contains 13 residues. Written as DNA, the CDR3 is TGTGCCAGTAGTATACTCCCCACCTACGAGCAGTACTTC. Translated: CASSILPTYEQYF.

This sequence joins TRBV6-1 and TRBJ2-7, with 10 bases aligning to TRBD2. Germline CDR1 MNHNS, CDR2 SASEGT. The CDR3 extends over 14 amino acids. With V trimmed by 6 bases and J by 1 base, 3 bases remained unmatched. CDR3 sequence reads: CASRRAGGSYEQYF. As DNA, the CDR3 is TGTGCCAGCAGGAGAGCGGGGGGGTCCTACGAGCAGTACTTC.

This clonotype has ten or more counts. The chain links TRBV12-3 or TRBV12-4 to TRBJ1-5; D unresolved. This CDR3 has 15 amino acids. Trimming removed 3 bases at V and 3 bases at J, with 12 bases between. This CDR3 reads CASSLTDGYNQPQHF. In DNA, the CDR3 is TGTGCCAGCAGTTTGACTGATGGTTACAATCAGCCCCAGCATTTT.

This sequence joins TRBV2 and TRBJ1-6; D gene ambiguous. Per the germline V gene, CDR1 is SNHLY and CDR2 is FYNNEI. The V gene lost 6 bases and the J gene lost 8 bases, with 11 bases spanning the gap. The CDR3 length is 13 residues. This chain's CDR3 is CASSSGPHSPLHF. The CDR3 coding sequence is TGTGCCAGCAGCTCTGGGCCCCATTCACCCCTCCACTTT.

The J gene is TRBJ1-1, the V gene TRBV6-1; D uncertain. The CDR3 has 13 amino acids. The germline CDR1 and CDR2 sequences are MNHNS and SASEGT. V lost 0 bases and J lost 7, with 9 bases in between. CDR3 DNA: TGTGCCAGCAGTGAAGCTGAGGTCCGTGAAGCTTTCTTT. It codes for CASSEAEVREAFF.

This clonotype was recorded at least ten times. The chain uses TRBV6-5 and TRBJ2-7, with 9 bases that match TRBD1. CDR1 and CDR2 (germline): MNHEY, SVGAGI. The CDR3 is 15 residues long. Germline trimming cut 7 bases from V and 4 bases from J; bases unmatched to any gene: 11. The CDR3 here is CASTLRGTGWYEQYF. The CDR3 coding sequence is TGTGCCAGCACTCTCCGGGGGACAGGGTGGTACGAGCAGTACTTC.

V is TRBV29-1 and J is TRBJ2-7, with TRBD2 matching 10 bases. Germline V gene lookup returns CDR1 SQVTM and CDR2 ANQGSEA. This CDR3 has 16 residues. The trim removed 7 bases at V and 0 bases at J, leaving 12 bases unmatched. Here the CDR3 reads CSAHVPSGSISYEQYF. The CDR3 region has the DNA TGCAGCGCACATGTACCTAGCGGGAGCATCTCCTACGAGCAGTACTTC.

This chain links TRBV6-1 with TRBJ1-1, with D unresolved. This CDR3 is built from 15 residues. Germline assignment: CDR1 MNHNS and CDR2 SASEGT. Trimming cost V 0 bases and J 4 bases, with 12 bases left between them. The CDR3 here is CASSEAVDSFTEAFF. CDR3 coding DNA: TGTGCCAGCAGTGAAGCCGTGGACTCGTTCACTGAAGCTTTCTTT.

There are many counts of this clonotype. The chain is built from TRBV30 and TRBJ2-7; 7 positions agree with TRBD2. Per the germline V gene, CDR1 is GTSNPN and CDR2 is SVGIG (reference sequence). The CDR3 consists of 12 residues. The trim removed 4 bases at V and 2 bases at J, leaving 2 bases unmatched. The DNA of the CDR3 is TGTGCCTGGAACGGGAGGACCTACGAGCAGTACTTC. Translation gives CAWNGRTYEQYF.

This clonotype came up many times. The CDR3 sequence: CATSAGGLKPQHF. As DNA, the CDR3 is TGTGCCACCAGTGCGGGGGGCTTGAAGCCCCAGCATTTT. This chain connects TRBV24-1 to TRBJ1-5; possible D gene TRBD1, 6 bases. The germline V gene encodes CDR1 KGHDR and CDR2 SFDVKD. V shed 5 bases and J shed 8 bases, with 12 bases lying between them. The CDR3 totals 13 residues.

This clonotype was picked up one time. The chain joins TRBV11-2 to TRBJ1-2; D is ambiguous. Germline V gene sequence: CDR1 SGHAT, CDR2 FQNNGV. Trimming cost V 0 bases and J 4 bases, with 12 bases left between them. The CDR3 length is 15 residues. The CDR3 sequence: CASSLETGMGYGYTF. In DNA form, the CDR3 reads TGTGCCAGCAGCTTAGAGACCGGGATGGGCTATGGCTACACCTTC.

There are many counts of this clonotype. The gene calls are TRBV20-1 and TRBJ1-5, with 7 bases matching TRBD1. The CDR3 has 15 amino acids. The V segment lost 1 base and the J segment 1 base; nucleotides outside the gene matches: 4. The germline V gene encodes CDR1 DFQATT and CDR2 SNEGSKA (reference sequence). Here the CDR3 DNA reads TGCAGTGCTAGAGGAGGGGGCTCGAGCAATCAGCCCCAGCATTTT. Translating it yields CSARGGGSSNQPQHF.

This rearrangement joins TRBV19 to TRBJ1-5; 11 positions match TRBD1. Trimming removed 5 bases from V and 2 bases from J; junction bases left unmatched: 8. The CDR3 spans 17 residues. The germline V gene has CDR1 LNHDA and CDR2 SQIVND (reference sequence). The CDR3 nucleotides read TGTGCCAGTAGTCCAAGGACAGGGGGCACCGGCAATCAGCCCCAGCATTTT. This translates into CASSPRTGGTGNQPQHF.

As regards this clonotype: The junction departs from the called germline gene at one end, perhaps through a read error. This chain joins TRBV6-2 or TRBV6-3 and TRBJ1-2; D is perhaps TRBD1 (6 bases). CDR1 MNHEY and CDR2 SVGEGT come from the germline V gene. CDR3 length: 14 residues. CDR3: CASSLQWDTYAYTF. Here the CDR3 DNA reads TGTGCCAGCAGTCTACAGTGGGACACCTATGCCTACACCTTC.

This clonotype was recorded a few times. The chain joins TRBV27 to TRBJ2-7; the D is unclear. Germline V gene sequence: CDR1 MNHEY, CDR2 SMNVEV (reference sequence). Deletions cut 3 bases from V and 2 bases from J, with 11 bases between. This CDR3 is 14 amino acids long. The DNA of the CDR3 is TGTGCCAGCAGTTTGGCGGAGACCCCCTACGAGCAGTACTTC. The encoded protein is CASSLAETPYEQYF.

V is TRBV6-2 or TRBV6-3 and J is TRBJ1-2; D uncertain. V lost 6 bases, J lost 3 bases, and 14 bases lay in between. Germline CDR1 reads MNHEY; CDR2 reads SVGEGT. The CDR3 covers 14 residues. The CDR3 region is CASRPSLADYGYTF. CDR3 DNA sequence: TGTGCCAGCAGACCCTCTCTGGCAGACTATGGCTACACCTTC.

The chain has TRBV5-1 and TRBJ1-2, with no clear D. The CDR3 covers 17 residues. V was trimmed by 5 bases and J by 1 base, leaving 21 bases between them. The germline gives CDR1 SGHRS, CDR2 YFSETQ. In DNA, the CDR3 is TGCGCCAGCAGGTCAACTGGACTTCCCCAACTTAACTATGGCTACACCTTC. Residues: CASRSTGLPQLNYGYTF.